The rows below give T cell receptor beta chains drawn from one sample of a study of blood T cell repertoires in COVID-19. Measured with immunoSEQ multiplex PCR; TCRdb has only the in-frame clones, and not every one. The table shows around 200,000 clones, with roughly 78% occurring only once. The sequencing sample was made of peripheral blood. These receptors all come from an elderly woman with active or convalescent COVID-19. Each CDR3 is given with its conserved first and last residue. A D gene is named only where the DNA matches it firmly. Clone sizes are given selectively: once, few, many, or a class where the clone is expanded.

v_gene,d_gene,abundance,j_gene,CDR3aa,CDR3nt
TRBV19,.,.,TRBJ1-3,CASTKNPPSSGNTIYF,TGTGCCAGTACCAAGAATCCTCCGAGCTCTGGAAACACCATATATTTT
TRBV9,.,.,TRBJ2-5,CASSARWGEETQYF,TGTGCCAGCAGCGCTCGGTGGGGGGAAGAGACCCAGTACTTC
TRBV18,.,.,TRBJ1-3,CASSPQGTGNTIYF,TGTGCCAGCTCACCGCAGGGGACTGGAAACACCATATATTTT
TRBV7-9,.,.,TRBJ2-7,CASSLGDRRTYEQYF,TGTGCCAGCAGCTTAGGCGACAGGCGAACCTACGAGCAGTACTTC
TRBV6-6,.,.,TRBJ1-4,CASSLPGVSNEKLFF,TGTGCCAGCAGTCTACCAGGGGTGTCTAATGAAAAACTGTTTTTT
TRBV28,.,.,TRBJ2-7,CATALTGIYYEQYF,TGTGCCACCGCACTAACAGGGATATACTACGAGCAGTACTTC
TRBV19,.,once,TRBJ2-5,CASSQLGGEETQYF,TGTGCCAGTAGCCAACTAGGGGGAGAGGAGACCCAGTACTTC
TRBV18,.,.,TRBJ2-3,CASSSSTRGPDTQYF,TGTGCCAGCTCATCCTCTACCAGGGGACCAGATACGCAGTATTTT
TRBV5-4,TRBD1,.,TRBJ1-2,CASSTATGLNYGYTF,TGTGCCAGCAGCACCGCGACAGGGCTTAACTATGGCTACACCTTC
TRBV7-6,TRBD1,.,TRBJ2-7,CASSWWTGRYEQYF,TGTGCCAGCAGCTGGTGGACAGGGCGGTACGAGCAGTACTTC
TRBV18,TRBD1,.,TRBJ2-1,CASSPPGTGSYNEQFF,TGTGCCAGCTCACCACCCGGGACAGGGTCCTACAATGAGCAGTTCTTC
TRBV2,TRBD1,.,TRBJ2-2,CASGQDRGNTGELFF,TGTGCCAGCGGACAGGACAGGGGGAACACCGGGGAGCTGTTTTTT
TRBV6-6,TRBD1,.,TRBJ1-1,CASSKTGVGGTEAFF,TGTGCCAGCAGTAAAACAGGGGTTGGAGGCACTGAAGCTTTCTTT
TRBV5-1,.,.,TRBJ1-1,CASSKTVMNTEAFF,TGCGCCAGCAGCAAGACAGTTATGAACACTGAAGCTTTCTTT
TRBV7-6,TRBD1,.,TRBJ1-2,CASSELGQGAGGYTF,TGTGCCAGCAGCGAACTTGGACAGGGGGCAGGGGGCTACACCTTC
TRBV7-2,.,.,TRBJ1-1,CAGLFGGMNTEAFF,TGTGCCGGTCTATTTGGGGGGATGAACACTGAAGCTTTCTTT
TRBV5-1,.,.,TRBJ1-4,CASSLGGLNGEKLFF,TGCGCCAGCAGCTTGGGAGGACTTAATGGTGAAAAACTGTTTTTT
TRBV4-2,.,.,TRBJ1-4,CASSQGMGASEKLFF,TGTGCCAGCAGCCAAGGGATGGGGGCGAGTGAAAAACTGTTTTTT
TRBV4-1,.,.,TRBJ1-2,CASSQDSSRVKLRGYTF,TGCGCCAGCAGCCAAGATAGTTCCAGGGTAAAGTTGAGGGGCTACACCTTC
TRBV5-1,.,.,TRBJ1-1,CASSSGQNTEAFF,TGCGCCAGCAGCTCGGGACAGAACACTGAAGCTTTCTTT
TRBV5-4,TRBD1,.,TRBJ1-1,CASSLGLTGTGAFF,TGTGCCAGCAGCTTGGGGTTAACCGGGACAGGGGCTTTCTTT
TRBV20-1,.,.,TRBJ2-5,CSASTGQETQYF,TGCAGTGCTAGTACAGGCCAAGAGACCCAGTACTTC
TRBV5-1,.,.,TRBJ2-7,CASSFSTDSASYEQYF,TGCGCCAGCAGCTTCTCCACGGACAGTGCCTCCTACGAGCAGTACTTC
TRBV9,TRBD1,.,TRBJ2-1,CASSVGGQVDEQFF,TGTGCCAGCAGCGTAGGGGGACAGGTCGATGAGCAGTTCTTC
TRBV2,TRBD1,.,TRBJ1-5,CASSLLRTGLDQPQHF,TGTGCCAGCAGTCTTTTACGGACAGGTCTGGATCAGCCCCAGCATTTT
TRBV15,TRBD2,.,TRBJ2-5,CATSRERGAGETQYF,TGTGCCACCAGCAGAGAGCGGGGGGCTGGAGAGACCCAGTACTTC
TRBV10-2,.,.,TRBJ2-3,CASSRTHTADTQYF,TGCGCCAGCAGCCGGACACATACGGCCGATACGCAGTATTTT
TRBV6-5,TRBD1,.,TRBJ1-2,CASSSSDRGDYGYTF,TGTGCCAGCAGTTCCTCGGACAGGGGAGACTATGGCTACACCTTC
TRBV5-1,.,few,TRBJ2-3,CASSLLSASSTDTQYF,TGCGCCAGCAGCTTGCTTAGCGCGTCTAGCACAGATACGCAGTATTTT
TRBV6-2/TRBV6-3,.,.,TRBJ2-7,CASSVMAPLYEQYF,TGTGCCAGCAGCGTTATGGCCCCCCTTTACGAGCAGTACTTC
TRBV3-1/TRBV3-2,TRBD1,many,TRBJ1-5,CASSLAGGNQPQHF,TGTGCCAGCAGCTTGGCAGGGGGAAATCAGCCCCAGCATTTT
TRBV4-1,.,.,TRBJ1-4,CASSQDPLNYRELFF,TGCGCCAGCAGCCAAGATCCACTCAATTACAGGGAACTGTTTTTT
TRBV7-2,.,few,TRBJ1-5,CASSLVTGSNQPQHF,TGTGCCAGCAGCTTAGTGACGGGGAGCAATCAGCCCCAGCATTTT
TRBV7-9,.,.,TRBJ2-1,CASSPTYATGAEQFF,TGTGCCAGCAGCCCAACCTACGCCACCGGTGCTGAGCAGTTCTTC
TRBV7-2,TRBD1,few,TRBJ1-2,CASSRTGQGAEGYTF,TGTGCCAGCAGCCGGACGGGACAGGGGGCAGAAGGCTACACCTTC
TRBV6-5,.,.,TRBJ1-1,CASSYGPYTEAFF,TGTGCCAGCAGTTACGGCCCATACACTGAAGCTTTCTTT
TRBV4-1,.,.,TRBJ1-4,CASSPMYAGGGEKLFF,TGCGCCAGCAGCCCGATGTATGCGGGCGGGGGTGAAAAACTGTTTTTT
TRBV5-1,TRBD1,.,TRBJ2-1,CASSRGQGGNEQFF,TGCGCCAGCAGCCGGGGACAGGGCGGAAATGAGCAGTTCTTC
TRBV3-1/TRBV3-2,TRBD1,many,TRBJ1-1,CASRETGVMNTEAFF,TGTGCCAGCAGGGAAACAGGGGTCATGAACACTGAAGCTTTCTTT
TRBV7-9,.,few,TRBJ1-6,CASSLGPAGNALPLHF,TGTGCCAGCAGCTTAGGTCCGGCAGGGAACGCTTTGCCCCTCCACTTT
TRBV10-1,.,once,TRBJ2-3,CASSESGAFTDTQYF,TGCGCCAGCAGTGAGTCTGGGGCCTTCACAGATACGCAGTATTTT
TRBV7-9,TRBD1,.,TRBJ1-6,CASSSGQGNSPLHF,TGTGCCAGCAGCTCGGGACAGGGAAATTCACCCCTCCACTTT